This is a list of T cell receptor beta chains from one sample in a study of T cells in Graves' hyperthyroidism and ophthalmopathy. TCRdb used MiXCR to reprocess the multiplex PCR reads, holding one entry per CDR3 protein. This sample carries roughly 300,000 distinct CDR3 sequences, about 20% of them seen once, and the ten largest clones take about half. The sequenced sample consisted of blood. These receptors were taken from a woman between 45 and 60 years old with Graves' hyperthyroidism. Each CDR3 is given with its conserved first and last residue. The order of the fields is clone size, J gene, V gene, D gene, CDR3 DNA, CDR3 protein. The D gene is left open where the match is weak. A row's size may be missing; if present it is once, few, many or a size class.

clone_size: few; j_call: TRBJ2-1; v_call: TRBV5-6; d_call: TRBD2; cdr3_nt: TGTGCCAGCAGCTTAGTAAGCGGGGGTTACAATGAGCAGTTCTTC; cdr3_aa: CASSLVSGGYNEQFF
clone_size: few; j_call: TRBJ2-7; v_call: TRBV18; d_call: -; cdr3_nt: TGTGCCAGCTCGGAGCAGGGTTACTCCTACGAGCAGTACTTC; cdr3_aa: CASSEQGYSYEQYF
clone_size: few; j_call: TRBJ2-2; v_call: TRBV4-1; d_call: TRBD1; cdr3_nt: TGCGCCAGCAGCCCTCGACAGGGCGCGAACACCGGGGAGCTGTTTTTT; cdr3_aa: CASSPRQGANTGELFF
clone_size: few; j_call: TRBJ2-1; v_call: TRBV29-1; d_call: -; cdr3_nt: TGCAGCGTTGCCTCCCCAAATGAGCAGTTCTTC; cdr3_aa: CSVASPNEQFF
clone_size: few; j_call: TRBJ1-1; v_call: TRBV5-1; d_call: -; cdr3_nt: TGCGCCAGCAGCTTGAGCCGGGACCGCATGAACACTGAAGCTTTCTTT; cdr3_aa: CASSLSRDRMNTEAFF
clone_size: -; j_call: TRBJ2-3; v_call: TRBV3-1; d_call: TRBD2; cdr3_nt: TGTGCCAGCAGCCAAGATCTTGCGGGAGCGGGGAATACGCAGTATTTT; cdr3_aa: CASSQDLAGAGNTQYF
clone_size: -; j_call: TRBJ2-5; v_call: TRBV27; d_call: TRBD2; cdr3_nt: TGTGCCAGCAGTTCCCTTTGGACTAGCGGGTCGCAGTACTTC; cdr3_aa: CASSSLWTSGSQYF
clone_size: -; j_call: TRBJ1-6; v_call: TRBV5-1; d_call: -; cdr3_nt: TGCGCCAGCAGCTTTGCCGGAGCAGGGAATTCACCCCTCCACTTT; cdr3_aa: CASSFAGAGNSPLHF
clone_size: -; j_call: TRBJ2-5; v_call: TRBV20-1; d_call: TRBD1; cdr3_nt: TGCAGTGCTCGGACAGGGGGAGAGACCCAGTACTTC; cdr3_aa: CSARTGGETQYF
clone_size: many; j_call: TRBJ2-1; v_call: TRBV6-1; d_call: TRBD2; cdr3_nt: TGTGCCAGCAGCGGGACTAGCGGGGTCTTATACAATGAGCAGTTCTTC; cdr3_aa: CASSGTSGVLYNEQFF
clone_size: few; j_call: TRBJ2-6; v_call: TRBV5-1; d_call: -; cdr3_nt: TGCGCCAGCAGCTTGGAGTGGCAATCTGGGGCCAACGTCCTGACTTTC; cdr3_aa: CASSLEWQSGANVLTF
clone_size: -; j_call: TRBJ2-2; v_call: TRBV2; d_call: TRBD2; cdr3_nt: TGTGCCAGCCTGTCTAGCGGTGGCACCGGGGAGCTGTTTTTT; cdr3_aa: CASLSSGGTGELFF
clone_size: many; j_call: TRBJ2-3; v_call: TRBV30; d_call: -; cdr3_nt: TGTGCCTGGACCCGGACAGCTATAAGCACAGATACGCAGTATTTT; cdr3_aa: CAWTRTAISTDTQYF